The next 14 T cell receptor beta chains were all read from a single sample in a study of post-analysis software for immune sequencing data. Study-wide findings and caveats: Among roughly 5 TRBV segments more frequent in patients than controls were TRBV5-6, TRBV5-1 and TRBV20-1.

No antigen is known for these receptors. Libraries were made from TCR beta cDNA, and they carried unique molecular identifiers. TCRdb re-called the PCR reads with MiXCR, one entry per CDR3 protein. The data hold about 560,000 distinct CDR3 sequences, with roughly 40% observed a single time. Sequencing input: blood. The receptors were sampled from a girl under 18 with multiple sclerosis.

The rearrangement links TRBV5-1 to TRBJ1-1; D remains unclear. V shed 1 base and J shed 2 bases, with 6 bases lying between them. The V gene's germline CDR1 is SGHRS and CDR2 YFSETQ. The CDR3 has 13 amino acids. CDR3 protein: CASSLISNTEAFF. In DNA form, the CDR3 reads TGCGCCAGCAGCTTGATTTCAAACACTGAAGCTTTCTTT.

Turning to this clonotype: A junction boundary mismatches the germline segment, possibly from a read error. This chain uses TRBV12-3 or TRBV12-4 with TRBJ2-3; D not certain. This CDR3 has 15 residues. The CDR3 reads CAGSHDQSSTDTQYF. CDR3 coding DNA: TGTGCCGGCAGTCACGACCAGAGTTCCACAGATACGCAGTATTTT.

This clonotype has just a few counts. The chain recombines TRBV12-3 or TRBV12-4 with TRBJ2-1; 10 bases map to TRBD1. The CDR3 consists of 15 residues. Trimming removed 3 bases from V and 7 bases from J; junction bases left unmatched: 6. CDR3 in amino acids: CASSFATGGDNEQFF. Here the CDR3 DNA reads TGTGCCAGCAGTTTTGCGACAGGGGGCGATAATGAGCAGTTCTTC.

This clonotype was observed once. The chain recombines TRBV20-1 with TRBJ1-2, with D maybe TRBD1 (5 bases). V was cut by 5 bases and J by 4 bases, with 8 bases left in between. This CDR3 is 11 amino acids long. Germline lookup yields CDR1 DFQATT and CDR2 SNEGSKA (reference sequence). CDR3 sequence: CSAVGTYGYTF. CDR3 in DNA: TGCAGTGCTGTTGGGACCTATGGCTACACCTTC.

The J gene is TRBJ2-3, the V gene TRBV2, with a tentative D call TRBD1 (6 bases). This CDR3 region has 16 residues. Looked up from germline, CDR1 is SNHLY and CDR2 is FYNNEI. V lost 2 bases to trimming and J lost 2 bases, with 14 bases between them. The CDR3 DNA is TGTGCCAGCAGTGAATCGGACAGCAGTTACACAGATACGCAGTATTTT. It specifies CASSESDSSYTDTQYF. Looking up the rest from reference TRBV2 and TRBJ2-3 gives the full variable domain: EPEVTQTPSHQVTQMGQEVILRCVPISNHLYFYWYRQILGQKVEFLVSFYNNEISEKSEIFDDQFSVERPDGSNFTLKIRSTKLEDSAMYFCASSESDSSYTDTQYFGPGTRLTVL.

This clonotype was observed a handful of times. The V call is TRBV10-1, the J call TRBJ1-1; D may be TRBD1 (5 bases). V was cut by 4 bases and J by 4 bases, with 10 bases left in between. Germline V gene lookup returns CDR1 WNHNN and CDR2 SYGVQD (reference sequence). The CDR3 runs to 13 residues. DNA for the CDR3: TGCGCCAGCAGTGTGGGGCCGGGCACTGAAGCTTTCTTT. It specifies CASSVGPGTEAFF.

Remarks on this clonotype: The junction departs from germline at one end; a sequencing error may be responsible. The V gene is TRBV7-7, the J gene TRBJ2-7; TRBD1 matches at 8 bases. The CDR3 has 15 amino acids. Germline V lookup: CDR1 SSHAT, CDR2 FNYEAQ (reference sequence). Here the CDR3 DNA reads TGTGCTAGCAGCTTAGGGGGACAGGTTGCCTACGAGCAGTACTTC. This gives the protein CASSLGGQVAYEQYF.

CDR3: CASSFQRGGRNEQFF. CDR3 in DNA: TGTGCCAGCAGCTTCCAGCGGGGGGGCAGGAATGAGCAGTTCTTC. The rearrangement joins TRBV7-9 to TRBJ2-1; 10 positions match TRBD2. The CDR3 length is 15 residues. In germline, CDR1 is SEHNR, CDR2 FQNEAQ (reference sequence). The V and J ends lost 3 bases and 7 bases, in that order; junction bases with no gene match: 6. Together with reference TRBV7-9 and TRBJ2-1, the CDR3 gives the full variable domain: DTGVSQNPRHKITKRGQNVTFRCDPISEHNRLYWYRQTLGQGPEFLTYFQNEAQLEKSRLLSDRFSAERPKGSFSTLEIQRTEQGDSAMYLCASSFQRGGRNEQFFGPGTRLTVL.

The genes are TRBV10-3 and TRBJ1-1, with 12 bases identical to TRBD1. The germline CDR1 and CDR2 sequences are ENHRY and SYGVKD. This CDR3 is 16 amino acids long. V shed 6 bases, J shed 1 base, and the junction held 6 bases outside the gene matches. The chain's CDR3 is CAIRPGQGARNTEAFF. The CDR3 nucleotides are TGTGCCATCAGACCGGGACAGGGGGCCCGGAACACTGAAGCTTTCTTT.

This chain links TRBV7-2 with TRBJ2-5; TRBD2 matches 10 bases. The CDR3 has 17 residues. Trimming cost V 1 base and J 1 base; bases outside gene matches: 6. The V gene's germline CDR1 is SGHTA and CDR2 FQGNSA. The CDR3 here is CASSLEVAGGVQETQYF. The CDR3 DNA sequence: TGTGCCAGCAGCTTAGAGGTAGCGGGGGGCGTCCAAGAGACCCAGTACTTC.

CDR3 in amino acids: CASNTGLGYTF. DNA of the CDR3: TGTGCCAGCAACACAGGGTTAGGCTACACCTTC. The rearrangement uses TRBV12-3 or TRBV12-4 and TRBJ1-2; D is possibly TRBD1 (6 bases). Trimming cost V 7 bases and J 8 bases, with 11 bases left between them. CDR3 length equals 11 residues.

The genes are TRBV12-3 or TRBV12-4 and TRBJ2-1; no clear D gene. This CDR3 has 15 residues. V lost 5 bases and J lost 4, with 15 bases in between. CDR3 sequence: CASSIRSWIYNEQFF. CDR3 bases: TGTGCCAGCAGTATACGATCTTGGATTTACAATGAGCAGTTCTTC.

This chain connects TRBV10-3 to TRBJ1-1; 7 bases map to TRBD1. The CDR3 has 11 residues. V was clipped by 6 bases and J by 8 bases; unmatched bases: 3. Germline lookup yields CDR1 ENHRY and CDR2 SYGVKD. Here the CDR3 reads CAISQDREAFF. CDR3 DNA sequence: TGTGCCATCAGCCAGGACAGGGAAGCTTTCTTT.

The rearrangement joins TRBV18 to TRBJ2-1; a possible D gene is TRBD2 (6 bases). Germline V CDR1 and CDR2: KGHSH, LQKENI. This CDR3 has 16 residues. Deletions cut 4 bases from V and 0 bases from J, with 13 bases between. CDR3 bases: TGTGCCAGCTCACTGATCGGCGGGGACTCCTACAATGAGCAGTTCTTC. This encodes CASSLIGGDSYNEQFF. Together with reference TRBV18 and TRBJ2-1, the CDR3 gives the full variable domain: NAGVMQNPRHLVRRRGQEARLRCSPMKGHSHVYWYRQLPEEGLKFMVYLQKENIIDESGMPKERFSAEFPKEGPSILRIQQVVRGDSAAYFCASSLIGGDSYNEQFFGPGTRLTVL.